The 15 T cell receptor beta chains presented below share a single source sample, sequenced in a study of T cell responses to AZD1222 COVID-19 vaccine. Only in-frame clones appear in the TCRdb table, and some are missing; sequencing was by immunoSEQ multiplex PCR. The sample lists about 110,000 clones, 81% occurring once. The sample in question was peripheral blood, obtained on day 0 of AZD1222 vaccination. These receptors were obtained from an adult in good health.

V is TRBV7-2 and J is TRBJ2-1, with 7 bases aligning to TRBD1. After removal of 4 bases from V and 2 bases from J, the junction contained 8 bases not matched to a gene. The CDR3 is 16 residues long. Germline lookup yields CDR1 SGHTA and CDR2 FQGNSA. The CDR3 DNA is TGTGCCAGCAGCTCCCTCGACAGGGCCCCCTACAATGAGCAGTTCTTC. Translated, it gives CASSSLDRAPYNEQFF.

The V gene is TRBV18, the J gene TRBJ1-5; D is possibly TRBD1 (5 bases). CDR1 and CDR2 (germline): KGHSH, LQKENI. This CDR3 is built from 15 residues. The ends were cut back, 4 bases at V and 4 bases at J, with 14 bases in the middle. The CDR3 DNA reads as TGTGCCAGCTCACTTAAATCAGGGTCAAATCAGCCCCAGCATTTT. Translated: CASSLKSGSNQPQHF.

The rearrangement uses TRBV28 and TRBJ1-2; perhaps TRBD1 as D (6 bases). Germline assignment: CDR1 MDHEN and CDR2 SYDVKM. This CDR3 has 14 amino acids. V was clipped by 10 bases and J by 4 bases, with 19 bases between them. The DNA for the CDR3 is TGTGCCACCCGAAAGGACAGACAGATCTATGGCTACACCTTC. Residues: CATRKDRQIYGYTF.

The sample holds one count of this clone. This rearrangement joins TRBV19 to TRBJ2-1; the match to TRBD2 covers 8 bases. CDR3 length: 14 residues. Germline V gene data show CDR1 as LNHDA and CDR2 as SQIVND (reference sequence). With V trimmed by 9 bases and J by 4 bases, 8 bases remained unmatched. CDR3 loop: CARDEREWYNEQFF. CDR3 coding DNA: TGTGCCAGGGACGAGCGGGAGTGGTACAATGAGCAGTTCTTC. The full variable domain, completed using reference TRBV19 and TRBJ2-1, is DGGITQSPKYLFRKEGQNVTLSCEQNLNHDAMYWYRQDPGQGLRLIYYSQIVNDFQKGDIAEGYSVSREKKESFPLTVTSAQKNPTAFYLCARDEREWYNEQFFGPGTRLTVL.

This clone was found many times. The chain combines TRBV15 with TRBJ1-2, with D possibly TRBD1 on 6 matching bases. Germline loops: CDR1 LNHNV, CDR2 YYDKDF (reference sequence). The CDR3 loop spans 15 amino acids. V lost 5 bases, J lost 4 bases, and 17 bases lay in between. The CDR3 sequence: CATSEARRGIYGYTF. The CDR3, as DNA: TGTGCCACCAGCGAGGCCAGGAGGGGGATCTATGGCTACACCTTC.

The chain has TRBV5-1 and TRBJ2-3, with 10 bases that match TRBD2. This CDR3 region has 19 residues. Germline V gives CDR1 SGHRS, CDR2 YFSETQ. Trimming at V came to 0 bases and at J to 2 bases, leaving 12 bases not matched to a gene. The CDR3, as DNA: TGCGCCAGCAGCTTGGGAGCGGGGGGGCCAATGGACCCCACAGATACGCAGTATTTT. Translating it yields CASSLGAGGPMDPTDTQYF.

J is TRBJ2-7 and V is TRBV10-1; a weak D match, TRBD1 (5 bases). CDR3 size: 12 residues. CDR1 WNHNN and CDR2 SYGVQD come from the germline V gene (reference sequence). Deletions cut 7 bases from V and 6 bases from J, with 13 bases between. CDR3 protein: CASTPLGREQYF. The CDR3 DNA follows: TGCGCCAGCACTCCGTTGGGGCGCGAGCAGTACTTC.

The chain uses TRBV5-4 and TRBJ2-3; tentatively, D is TRBD1 or TRBD2 (8 bases each). V was shortened by 10 bases and J by 5 bases, with 17 bases between the two germline ends. The CDR3 runs 13 residues. Germline V gene lookup returns CDR1 SGHNT and CDR2 YYREEE (reference sequence). CDR3 DNA sequence: TGTGCCTACAGGGGGACTAGGGGAGATACGCAGTATTTT. This codes for CAYRGTRGDTQYF. Full variable domain (remainder filled in from reference TRBV5-4 and TRBJ2-3): ETGVTQSPTHLIKTRGQQVTLRCSSQSGHNTVSWYQQALGQGPQFIFQYYREEENGRGNFPPRFSGLQFPNYSSELNVNALELDDSALYLCAYRGTRGDTQYFGPGTRLTVL.

V gene TRBV5-4 combines with J gene TRBJ2-5, with TRBD2 identical over 7 bases. Germline CDR1 reads SGHNT; CDR2 reads YYREEE (reference sequence). Losses at the gene ends were 0 bases for V and 1 base for J; bases not matched to a gene: 6. This CDR3 spans 16 amino acids. CDR3 residues: CASSLAGASGQETQYF. The DNA of the CDR3 is TGTGCCAGCAGCTTGGCCGGCGCTAGCGGCCAAGAGACCCAGTACTTC. The entire variable domain, with the rest obtained from reference TRBV5-4 and TRBJ2-5, is as follows: ETGVTQSPTHLIKTRGQQVTLRCSSQSGHNTVSWYQQALGQGPQFIFQYYREEENGRGNFPPRFSGLQFPNYSSELNVNALELDDSALYLCASSLAGASGQETQYFGPGTRLLVL.

The chain has TRBV10-1 and TRBJ1-6; 7 bases fit TRBD1. CDR3 length equals 13 residues. Germline V gene lookup returns CDR1 WNHNN and CDR2 SYGVQD (reference sequence). V dropped 5 bases and J dropped 8; count of bases not matched to a gene: 3. The CDR3 protein is CASSRTGDSPLHF. CDR3 DNA: TGCGCCAGCAGTAGAACAGGGGATTCACCCCTCCACTTT.

The chain employs TRBV18 and TRBJ1-1; D unresolved. Trimming removed 5 bases at V and 1 base at J, with 5 bases between. Germline assignment: CDR1 KGHSH and CDR2 LQKENI. The CDR3 consists of 12 residues. CDR3 nucleotide sequence: TGTGCCAGCTCAACCAGGAACACTGAAGCTTTCTTT. This sequence encodes CASSTRNTEAFF.

The chain couples TRBV20-1 to TRBJ2-5, with 11 bases lining up with TRBD1. CDR3 length equals 13 residues. Germline CDR1 is DFQATT and CDR2 is SNEGSKA (reference sequence). Losses at the gene ends were 3 bases for V and 6 bases for J; bases not matched to a gene: 3. The CDR3: CSASGTGGKTQYF. The DNA for the CDR3 is TGCAGTGCTAGTGGGACAGGGGGGAAGACCCAGTACTTC.

This chain connects TRBV7-9 to TRBJ1-3; 7 bases map to TRBD1. This CDR3 has 17 amino acids. With V trimmed by 5 bases and J by 0 bases, 10 bases remained unmatched. The V gene's germline CDR1 is SEHNR and CDR2 FQNEAQ (reference sequence). The DNA for the CDR3 is TGTGCCAGCAGCCCAAACAGGGGCCTCGACTCTGGAAACACCATATATTTT. Residues: CASSPNRGLDSGNTIYF.

V gene TRBV6-6 combines with J gene TRBJ2-1; a weak D match, TRBD2 (5 bases). This CDR3 is 17 amino acids long. The V end was cut by 6 bases, the J end by 0 bases, with 18 bases between. Germline-derived CDR1 and CDR2 are MNHNY and SVGAGI (reference sequence). Here the CDR3 DNA reads TGTGCCAGCAGACGAGCCTCGGGGATGAGCTCCTACAATGAGCAGTTCTTC. Amino acid sequence: CASRRASGMSSYNEQFF.

The chain links TRBV6-5 to TRBJ1-3, with D uncertain. The length of the CDR3 is 13 residues. V lost 7 bases and J lost 1, with 8 bases in between. Germline-derived CDR1 and CDR2 are MNHEY and SVGAGI. The CDR3 region is CASKRGSGNTIYF. As DNA, the CDR3 is TGTGCCAGCAAGAGAGGTTCTGGAAACACCATATATTTT.